This TCR beta chain derives from a study of response to subunit inactivated influenza vaccine. General observations from the study: Each seasonal influenza vaccination, the authors suggested, recruits few new T cells.

TCRdb ran MiXCR on the RT-PCR reads and lists one entry per CDR3 protein. The sample consists of 150,000 to 200,000 distinct CDR3 sequences, 7.5% to 10% of them appearing once. In its sample, this clonotype was seen a few times. What it binds is not known. Per germline, CDR1 LGHNA and CDR2 YSLEER. The CDR3 consists of 17 residues. The V end was cut by 0 bases, the J end by 0 bases, with 14 bases between. This chain joins TRBV4-3 and TRBJ1-2, with D unresolved. The source material was non-naive T cells sorted from PBMCs, sampled on the day of vaccination. This receptor was taken from a man in his forties or fifties who received an inactivated influenza vaccine. This CDR3 reads CASSQDVSFGPNYGYTF. CDR3 nucleotide sequence: TGCGCCAGCAGCCAAGACGTATCGTTTGGGCCTAACTATGGCTACACCTTC.